The clone carrying this TCR beta chain was found a few times. Its antigen remains unknown. Together with a sample-barcoded 5' primer, a J-beta primer mix was included in a second PCR lasting roughly 6 to 12 cycles. A 12-random-nucleotide template-switch adaptor tagged each cDNA molecule. MiXCR, applied by TCRdb to the 5' RACE reads, yields one record per CDR3 protein. The data contain about 1.4 million distinct CDR3 sequences, approximately 59% of them singletons. Isolation recovered at least 7 million PBMCs from every sample. The sample comes from a study of blood T cells in healthy people across ages. Study-wide results and caveats: Aged donors had fewer naive CD4+ cells and lower diversity than long-lived donors.

Trimming left V 10 bases short and J 2 bases short, with 19 bases between. The CDR3 sequence is 15 residues long. Germline V gene sequence: CDR1 SGHVS, CDR2 FNYEAQ. This TCR came from a man aged 18 to 29 in good health. The sample was blood. The V and J genes are TRBV7-6 and TRBJ2-3; a possible D gene is TRBD1 (6 bases). For the CDR3, the DNA is TGTGCCACTTCCAAGACAGGCCCACTCACAGATACGCAGTATTTT. It specifies CATSKTGPLTDTQYF.